This record covers a single T cell receptor (beta chain). Its matching antigen is unknown. The source of the sample is a study of cytomegalovirus exposure and HLA in healthy donors. General study points: It was reportedly the case that the classifier diagnosed cytomegalovirus status with high specificity and sensitivity.

Clones were sequenced by immunoSEQ multiplex PCR, and TCRdb holds only the in-frame ones, with some missing. The table has about 110,000 clones, almost 96% seen once. Germline assignment: CDR1 MNHEY and CDR2 SMNVEV (reference sequence). After removal of 4 bases from V and 7 bases from J, the junction contained 8 bases not matched to a gene. This CDR3 region has 14 residues. The receptor was derived from a woman between 18 and 29 years old in good health and CMV-seronegative. The J gene is TRBJ2-7, the V gene TRBV27, with 9 bases aligning to TRBD2. The sequenced sample consisted of PBMCs. The CDR3 bases are TGTGCCAGCAGTTGGGCGGGGGGGCCAAGGGAGCAGTACTTC. Residues: CASSWAGGPREQYF.